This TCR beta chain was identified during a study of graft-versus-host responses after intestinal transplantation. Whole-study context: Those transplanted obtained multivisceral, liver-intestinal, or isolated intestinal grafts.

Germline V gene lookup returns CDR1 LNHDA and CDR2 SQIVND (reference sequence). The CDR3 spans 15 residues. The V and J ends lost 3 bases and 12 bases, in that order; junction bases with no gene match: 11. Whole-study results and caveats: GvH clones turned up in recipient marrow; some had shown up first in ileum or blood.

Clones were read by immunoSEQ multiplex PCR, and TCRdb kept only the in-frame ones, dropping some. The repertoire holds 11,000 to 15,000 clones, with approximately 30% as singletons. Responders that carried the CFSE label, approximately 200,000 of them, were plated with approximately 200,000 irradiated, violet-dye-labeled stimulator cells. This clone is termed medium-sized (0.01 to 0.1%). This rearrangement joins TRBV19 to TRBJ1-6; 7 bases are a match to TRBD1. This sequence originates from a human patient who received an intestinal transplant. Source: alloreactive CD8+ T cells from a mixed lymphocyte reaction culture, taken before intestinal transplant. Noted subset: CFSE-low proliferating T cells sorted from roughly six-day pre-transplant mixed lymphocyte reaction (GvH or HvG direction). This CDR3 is CASSMGTDLLEPLHF. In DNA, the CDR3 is TGTGCCAGTAGTATGGGGACAGATCTTTTGGAACCCCTCCACTTT.